Sequencing of this TCR beta chain was carried out in a study of blood T cell repertoires in COVID-19. About the research overall: Italy, Spain and the United States were the sources of the convalescent and acute COVID-19 samples.

Per the study methods: Reference gene primers were amplified, and this amplification served to estimate nucleated cell counts. Produced via immunoSEQ multiplex PCR; TCRdb's table is partial and in-frame only. That table is the source of V, J and clone size, and D and trimming were worked out from the DNA. The table shows under 150,000 clones, with 75% to 90% occurring only once. The specimen sequenced was peripheral blood. This receptor was identified in a woman aged 60-70 years with active COVID-19.

CDR3 nucleotide sequence: TGTGCCTGGGGACTAGCGGGAGTGAACACCGGGGAGCTGTTTTTT. Amino acids: CAWGLAGVNTGELFF. This rearrangement joins TRBV30 to TRBJ2-2; 13 nucleotides line up with TRBD2. V lost 5 bases and J lost 1; bases outside the gene matches: 1. From germline, CDR1 is GTSNPN and CDR2 SVGIG (reference sequence). The CDR3 length is 15 residues.